This T cell receptor beta chain was observed in a study of vaccination and CD4 T cells after COVID-19. Whole-study context: Median time from second vaccine dose to sampling was approximately 69 days (14 to 241).

TCRdb independently ran MiXCR on the PCR reads; one entry per CDR3 protein. The data hold about 14,000 distinct CDR3 sequences, with roughly 71% observed a single time. CDR3 length: 14 amino acids. V gave up 3 bases and J gave up 2 bases, with 10 bases separating them. Note on this clonotype: The antigen is undetermined.

General study findings and limits: The authors studied relatively few convalescent patients and analyzed no early post-infection timepoints. Only post-vaccination samples contained a median approximately 90% of the reactive clones in convalescent patients. Convalescent patients' clones that were vaccine-specific were spike mono-reactive in 304 of 307 cases.

Sequenced here: CD4+ T cells from blood, sampled after SARS-CoV-2 vaccination. The rearrangement links TRBV12-3 or TRBV12-4 to TRBJ2-5; D gene unclear. This TCR came from a human donor who had recovered from COVID-19. The CDR3 protein is CASSFGVAQETQYF. The CDR3 DNA is TGTGCCAGCAGTTTTGGGGTGGCTCAAGAGACCCAGTACTTC.